This T cell receptor beta chain was sequenced for a study of blood T cell repertoires in COVID-19. Study as a whole: The origin of the acute and convalescent COVID-19 samples was the United States, Italy and Spain.

Looked up from germline, CDR1 is SGHAT and CDR2 is FQNNGV. The CDR3 is 15 residues long. J gave up 6 bases and V 5 bases, and 7 bases lay outside the gene matches. In the authors' methods: Researchers report that nucleated cell counts were estimated from reference gene primer amplification. Some clones are missing from TCRdb's copy, which holds only in-frame ones; the method was immunoSEQ multiplex PCR. The V and J calls and the clone size are those of that table, but D and trimming were determined from the DNA. Here the sample spans about 200,000 clones, about 88% being singletons. The sample was peripheral blood. The rearrangement uses TRBV11-2 and TRBJ2-1; 10 bases align to TRBD1. This TCR was sampled from a man in his sixties with acute or convalescent COVID-19. The CDR3 loop is CASSRQGARGNEQFF. The CDR3 region has the DNA TGTGCCAGCAGCCGACAGGGGGCGCGAGGCAATGAGCAGTTCTTC.